The rows below give T cell receptor beta chains drawn from one sample of a study of post-analysis software for immune sequencing data. TCRdb reanalysed the PCR reads using MiXCR and keeps one entry per CDR3 protein. This sample yields some 690,000 distinct CDR3 sequences, of which roughly 27% are seen a single time; 0.5% to 0.6% belongs to the top ten. Sequencing was carried out using blood. These receptors all come from a girl aged 10 to 17 with multiple sclerosis. Each CDR3 is given with its conserved first and last residue. D genes are given only for firm matches. Not every row has a clone size; where given, it reads once, few, many or a size class.

V gene: TRBV28
clone size: NA
D gene: NA
J gene: TRBJ1-5
CDR3 protein: CASSVYRDRTQPQHF
CDR3 DNA: TGTGCCAGCAGTGTCTACAGGGACCGCACTCAGCCCCAGCATTTT

V gene: TRBV11-2
clone size: NA
D gene: NA
J gene: TRBJ2-1
CDR3 protein: CASSGFRGRSYNEQFF
CDR3 DNA: TGTGCCAGCAGCGGATTCAGGGGAAGGAGTTACAATGAGCAGTTCTTC

V gene: TRBV29-1
clone size: many
D gene: NA
J gene: TRBJ2-1
CDR3 protein: CSVEKADEQFF
CDR3 DNA: TGCAGCGTTGAAAAGGCAGATGAGCAGTTCTTC

V gene: TRBV4-3
clone size: NA
D gene: TRBD2
J gene: TRBJ2-3
CDR3 protein: CASSASGRAFTDTQYF
CDR3 DNA: TGCGCCAGCAGCGCTAGCGGGAGAGCTTTCACAGATACGCAGTATTTT

V gene: TRBV7-2
clone size: few
D gene: TRBD2
J gene: TRBJ2-3
CDR3 protein: CASSSWGLAGADTQYF
CDR3 DNA: TGTGCCAGCAGCTCTTGGGGGCTAGCGGGAGCAGATACGCAGTATTTT

V gene: TRBV20-1
clone size: few
D gene: TRBD2
J gene: TRBJ2-1
CDR3 protein: CSARDREGFRLEQFF
CDR3 DNA: TGCAGTGCTAGAGATCGGGAGGGATTCCGGCTTGAGCAGTTCTTC

V gene: TRBV20-1
clone size: few
D gene: TRBD1
J gene: TRBJ2-7
CDR3 protein: CSASWRPDRTPSYEQYF
CDR3 DNA: TGCAGTGCTAGTTGGAGGCCGGACAGGACACCCTCCTACGAGCAGTACTTC

V gene: TRBV6-5
clone size: few
D gene: NA
J gene: TRBJ2-3
CDR3 protein: CASSYSTPGRTDTQYF
CDR3 DNA: TGTGCCAGCAGTTACTCGACGCCAGGACGCACAGATACGCAGTATTTT

V gene: TRBV7-9
clone size: few
D gene: TRBD1
J gene: TRBJ2-3
CDR3 protein: CASSRRDRGSDTQYF
CDR3 DNA: TGTGCCAGCAGCCGCCGGGACAGGGGGTCAGATACGCAGTATTTT

V gene: TRBV6-6
clone size: NA
D gene: NA
J gene: TRBJ1-1
CDR3 protein: CASSPIMNTEAFF
CDR3 DNA: TGTGCCAGCAGTCCCATCATGAACACTGAAGCTTTCTTT

V gene: TRBV29-1
clone size: once
D gene: NA
J gene: TRBJ2-1
CDR3 protein: CSVVWGTDLSYNEQFF
CDR3 DNA: TGCAGCGTTGTTTGGGGGACCGATCTCTCCTACAATGAGCAGTTCTTC

V gene: TRBV15
clone size: NA
D gene: NA
J gene: TRBJ1-4
CDR3 protein: CATSRGTAESEKLFF
CDR3 DNA: TGTGCCACCAGCAGAGGGACAGCGGAGAGTGAAAAACTGTTTTTT

V gene: TRBV10-3
clone size: few
D gene: NA
J gene: TRBJ2-7
CDR3 protein: CAISESVRGDEQYF
CDR3 DNA: TGTGCCATCAGTGAGTCGGTCAGGGGGGACGAGCAGTACTTC

V gene: TRBV7-2
clone size: few
D gene: TRBD2
J gene: TRBJ2-3
CDR3 protein: CASSLRSGLAGGPADTQYF
CDR3 DNA: TGTGCCAGCAGCTTAAGATCAGGACTAGCGGGGGGGCCCGCGGATACGCAGTATTTT

V gene: TRBV12-3/TRBV12-4
clone size: NA
D gene: TRBD1
J gene: TRBJ2-5
CDR3 protein: CASSPSTGEPHETQYF
CDR3 DNA: TGTGCCAGCAGTCCCTCGACAGGGGAGCCCCACGAGACCCAGTACTTC

V gene: TRBV7-2
clone size: few
D gene: NA
J gene: TRBJ2-3
CDR3 protein: CASSLVAGASDTQYF
CDR3 DNA: TGTGCCAGCAGCTTAGTAGCTGGGGCCTCAGATACGCAGTATTTT